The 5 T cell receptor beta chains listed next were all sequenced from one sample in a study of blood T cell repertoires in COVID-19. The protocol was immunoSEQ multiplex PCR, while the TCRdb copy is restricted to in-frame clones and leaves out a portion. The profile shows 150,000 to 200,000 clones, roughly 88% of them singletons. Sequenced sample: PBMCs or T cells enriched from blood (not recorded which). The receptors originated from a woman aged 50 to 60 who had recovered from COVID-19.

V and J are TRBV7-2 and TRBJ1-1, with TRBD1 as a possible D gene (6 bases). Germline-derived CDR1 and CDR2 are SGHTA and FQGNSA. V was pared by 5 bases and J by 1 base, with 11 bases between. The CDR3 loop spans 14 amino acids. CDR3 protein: CASSPLTGNTEAFF. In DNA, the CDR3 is TGTGCCAGCAGCCCTCTGACAGGGAACACTGAAGCTTTCTTT.

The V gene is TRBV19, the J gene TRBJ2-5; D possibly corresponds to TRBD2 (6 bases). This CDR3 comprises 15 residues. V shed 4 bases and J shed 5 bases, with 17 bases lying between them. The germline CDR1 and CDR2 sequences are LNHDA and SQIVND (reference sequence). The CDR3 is CASSRPGDPRETQYF. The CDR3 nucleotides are TGTGCCAGTAGTAGACCGGGAGACCCACGGGAGACCCAGTACTTC. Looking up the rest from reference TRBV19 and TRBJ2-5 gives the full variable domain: DGGITQSPKYLFRKEGQNVTLSCEQNLNHDAMYWYRQDPGQGLRLIYYSQIVNDFQKGDIAEGYSVSREKKESFPLTVTSAQKNPTAFYLCASSRPGDPRETQYFGPGTRLLVL.

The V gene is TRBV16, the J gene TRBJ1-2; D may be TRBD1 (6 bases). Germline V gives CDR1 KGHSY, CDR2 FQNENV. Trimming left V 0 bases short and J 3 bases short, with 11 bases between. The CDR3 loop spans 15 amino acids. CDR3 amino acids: CASSQSVKGDYGYTF. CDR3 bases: TGTGCCAGCAGCCAATCCGTCAAGGGGGACTATGGCTACACCTTC.

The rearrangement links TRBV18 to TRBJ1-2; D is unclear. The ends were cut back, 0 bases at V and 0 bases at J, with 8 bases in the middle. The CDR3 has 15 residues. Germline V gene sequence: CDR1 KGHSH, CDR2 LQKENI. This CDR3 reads CASSPPGVPNYGYTF. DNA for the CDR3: TGTGCCAGCTCACCACCGGGAGTCCCTAACTATGGCTACACCTTC. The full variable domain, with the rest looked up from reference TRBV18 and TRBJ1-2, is NAGVMQNPRHLVRRRGQEARLRCSPMKGHSHVYWYRQLPEEGLKFMVYLQKENIIDESGMPKERFSAEFPKEGPSILRIQQVVRGDSAAYFCASSPPGVPNYGYTFGSGTRLTVV.

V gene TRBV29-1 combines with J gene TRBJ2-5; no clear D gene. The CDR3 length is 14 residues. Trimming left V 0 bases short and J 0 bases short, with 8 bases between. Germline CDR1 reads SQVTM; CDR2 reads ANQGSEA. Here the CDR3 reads CSVEDPRDQETQYF. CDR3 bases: TGCAGCGTTGAAGATCCCCGGGACCAAGAGACCCAGTACTTC. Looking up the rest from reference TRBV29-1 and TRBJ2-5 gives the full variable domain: SAVISQKPSRDICQRGTSLTIQCQVDSQVTMMFWYRQQPGQSLTLIATANQGSEATYESGFVIDKFPISRPNLTFSTLTVSNMSPEDSSIYLCSVEDPRDQETQYFGPGTRLLVL.